The rows below give T cell receptor beta chains drawn from one sample of a study of CD8+CD57+ T cells in acquired aplastic anemia. Using its own MiXCR run on the reads, TCRdb lists one record per CDR3 protein. The profile shows around 400,000 distinct CDR3 sequences, under 80% of them singletons. The material sequenced was sorted CD4+, CD8+, or CD8+CD57+ T cells (not recorded which) from PBMCs. Receptor source: a human donor in good health, serving as a control. Each CDR3 is given with its conserved first and last residue. Each record gives: D gene, V gene, J gene, clone size, CDR3 protein, CDR3 DNA. The D gene is left open where the match is weak. Where a row states a size, it is once, few, many or the class of an expanded clone; other rows omit it.

d_call: -
v_call: TRBV7-6
j_call: TRBJ2-5
clone_size: few
cdr3_aa: CASRGGGSETQYF
cdr3_nt: TGTGCCAGCAGGGGGGGTGGATCGGAGACCCAGTACTTC

d_call: -
v_call: TRBV9
j_call: TRBJ2-7
clone_size: -
cdr3_aa: CASSRDSGTTDTQYF
cdr3_nt: TGTGCCAGCAGCAGAGATTCCGGCACCACAGATACGCAGTACTTC

d_call: -
v_call: TRBV6-5
j_call: TRBJ1-1
clone_size: many
cdr3_aa: CASSYGATEAFF
cdr3_nt: TGTGCCAGCAGTTACGGCGCCACTGAAGCTTTCTTT

d_call: TRBD1
v_call: TRBV2
j_call: TRBJ2-7
clone_size: -
cdr3_aa: CASSDRAGYALGF
cdr3_nt: TGTGCCAGCAGCGACAGGGCTGGCTACGCCCTCGGTTTC

d_call: -
v_call: TRBV20-1
j_call: TRBJ1-2
clone_size: -
cdr3_aa: CSVSPPACGYTF
cdr3_nt: TGCAGCGTTTCCCCGCCAGCGTGTGGCTACACCTTC

d_call: TRBD1
v_call: TRBV29-1
j_call: TRBJ1-1
clone_size: -
cdr3_aa: CSGGLQGLGAFF
cdr3_nt: TGCAGCGGGGGCCTACAGGGGCTAGGAGCTTTCTTT

d_call: TRBD1
v_call: TRBV7-9
j_call: TRBJ1-2
clone_size: -
cdr3_aa: CASSLAGTGKGYTF
cdr3_nt: TGTGCCAGCAGCTTAGCCGGGACAGGGAAGGGCTACACCTTC

d_call: -
v_call: TRBV10-1
j_call: TRBJ1-6
clone_size: few
cdr3_aa: CASSDGGSYNSPLHF
cdr3_nt: TGCGCCAGCAGTGATGGAGGTTCCTATAATTCACCCCTCCACTTT

d_call: -
v_call: TRBV15
j_call: TRBJ1-1
clone_size: many
cdr3_aa: CATSIRVQFSEAFF
cdr3_nt: TGTGCCACCAGCATACGGGTTCAGTTCAGTGAAGCTTTCTTT

d_call: TRBD1
v_call: TRBV7-2
j_call: TRBJ2-5
clone_size: few
cdr3_aa: CASSWGQRETQYF
cdr3_nt: TGTGCCAGCAGCTGGGGACAGCGAGAGACCCAGTACTTC

d_call: -
v_call: TRBV7-2
j_call: TRBJ1-4
clone_size: -
cdr3_aa: CASSLAVLGHDTLFF
cdr3_nt: TGTGCCAGCAGCTTAGCAGTTCTCGGGCATGACACGCTGTTTTTT

d_call: TRBD2
v_call: TRBV20-1
j_call: TRBJ2-3
clone_size: -
cdr3_aa: CSGTGLATDTQYF
cdr3_nt: TGCAGTGGAACCGGACTAGCCACAGATACGCAGTATTTT

d_call: -
v_call: TRBV7-2
j_call: TRBJ2-7
clone_size: -
cdr3_aa: CASRTCGAAPYEQYF
cdr3_nt: TGTGCCAGCAGGACGTGCGGGGCGGCACCTTACGAGCAGTACTTC

d_call: -
v_call: TRBV9
j_call: TRBJ2-3
clone_size: -
cdr3_aa: CASSIGLRPPETQYF
cdr3_nt: TGTGCCAGCAGCATAGGACTCCGCCCCCCTGAGACCCAGTATTTT

d_call: TRBD1
v_call: TRBV19
j_call: TRBJ1-2
clone_size: many
cdr3_aa: CASSKDRDYGYTF
cdr3_nt: TGTGCCAGTAGTAAAGACAGGGATTATGGCTACACCTTC